One sample yielded the 27 T cell receptor beta chains listed below, sequenced in a study of OX40 agonist ivuxolimab in advanced cancers. The method was immunoSEQ multiplex PCR; TCRdb's version includes in-frame clones alone and lacks a portion of them. The table includes under 85,000 clones, around 89% detected once. Sequenced here: CD4+ or CD8+ T cells sorted from blood, sampled in a trial of the OX40 agonist ivuxolimab. These receptors were collected from an adult with an advanced solid tumor such as melanoma, head and neck, liver or kidney cancer.

The chain couples TRBV19 to TRBJ1-5; no clear D gene. Germline V gene data show CDR1 as LNHDA and CDR2 as SQIVND (reference sequence). V was clipped by 0 bases and J by 6 bases, with 3 bases between them. The CDR3 loop spans 12 amino acids. The CDR3 DNA reads as TGTGCCAGTAGTATAGAAGGTCAGCCCCAGCATTTT. Amino acid sequence: CASSIEGQPQHF.

This chain joins TRBV5-4 and TRBJ1-1; TRBD1 is a possible D gene (6 bases). This CDR3 is built from 15 residues. Trimming took off 0 bases at V and 2 bases at J, with 11 bases between the two ends. Germline V gene lookup returns CDR1 SGHNT and CDR2 YYREEE (reference sequence). CDR3 residues: CASSLGTDPNTEAFF. The DNA of the CDR3 is TGTGCCAGCAGCTTGGGGACAGATCCAAACACTGAAGCTTTCTTT. Filled out from reference TRBV5-4 and TRBJ1-1, the complete variable domain reads ETGVTQSPTHLIKTRGQQVTLRCSSQSGHNTVSWYQQALGQGPQFIFQYYREEENGRGNFPPRFSGLQFPNYSSELNVNALELDDSALYLCASSLGTDPNTEAFFGQGTRLTVV.

The CDR3 coding sequence is TGTGCCAGTGACTACGCGGAGACCCAGTACTTC. It is translated as CASDYAETQYF. J is TRBJ2-5 and V is TRBV6-1; weak D call: TRBD2 (5 bases). V lost 9 bases and J lost 5, with 10 bases in between. The V gene's germline CDR1 is MNHNS and CDR2 SASEGT. The CDR3 length is 11 residues.

The gene calls are TRBV18 and TRBJ1-1, with D perhaps TRBD1 (6 bases). The V gene's germline CDR1 is KGHSH and CDR2 LQKENI. The CDR3 consists of 13 residues. V was cut by 6 bases and J by 2 bases, with 10 bases left in between. The CDR3 loop is CASSEGENTEAFF. CDR3 nucleotide sequence: TGTGCCAGCTCGGAGGGGGAAAACACTGAAGCTTTCTTT.

This clone was observed once. The rearrangement links TRBV7-2 to TRBJ1-2; a weak D match, TRBD1 (6 bases). The CDR3 is made up of 14 amino acids. The ends were cut back, 7 bases at V and 7 bases at J, with 19 bases in the middle. Germline lookup yields CDR1 SGHTA and CDR2 FQGNSA. The CDR3 here is CASTPQGPLLGYTF. The CDR3 bases are TGTGCCAGCACCCCGCAGGGGCCCCTCCTTGGCTACACCTTC.

V gene TRBV7-9 combines with J gene TRBJ1-2, with 7 nucleotides matching TRBD1. The V and J ends lost 6 bases and 7 bases, in that order; junction bases with no gene match: 8. This CDR3 spans 13 amino acids. The germline V gene encodes CDR1 SEHNR and CDR2 FQNEAQ (reference sequence). CDR3 protein: CASRPPTGFGYTF. Written as DNA, the CDR3 is TGTGCCAGCAGACCCCCGACAGGGTTTGGCTACACCTTC.

V is TRBV29-1 and J is TRBJ1-2; 8 positions match TRBD1. V gave up 6 bases and J gave up 6 bases; unmatched junction bases: 6. Germline V CDR1 and CDR2: SQVTM, ANQGSEA. This CDR3 comprises 12 residues. CDR3 amino acids: CSVGQGVNGYTF. DNA for the CDR3: TGCAGCGTCGGACAGGGCGTTAATGGCTACACCTTC.

V gene TRBV4-1 combines with J gene TRBJ1-1; D may be TRBD1 (5 bases). The CDR3 extends over 19 amino acids. CDR1 and CDR2 from the germline V gene are MGHRA and YSYEKL. The germline V and J ends were trimmed by 4 bases and 0 bases, with 24 bases remaining between them. In nucleotides, the CDR3 is TGCGCCAGCAGCCGAGCAAAAAGGGGAATACAGGACATGAACACTGAAGCTTTCTTT. Amino acids: CASSRAKRGIQDMNTEAFF.

The CDR3 sequence: CASSSTGDPRYEQYF. Written as DNA, the CDR3 is TGTGCCAGCAGTTCTACGGGTGATCCTCGGTACGAGCAGTACTTC. The rearrangement links TRBV6-6 to TRBJ2-7; no definite D call. Trimming stripped 4 bases from V and 4 bases from J, with 17 bases between. Looked up from germline, CDR1 is MNHNY and CDR2 is SVGAGI (reference sequence). This CDR3 is 15 amino acids long.

The chain links TRBV6-5 to TRBJ1-6; no clear D. This CDR3 contains 14 residues. The V gene's germline CDR1 is MNHEY and CDR2 SVGAGI. V was pared by 6 bases and J by 13 bases, with 19 bases between. CDR3 bases: TGTGCCAGCAGCTCCCGGGAGAGCTCGGGGCCCCTCCACTTT. Translation gives CASSSRESSGPLHF.

The J gene is TRBJ1-1, the V gene TRBV18; D unresolved. Germline CDR1 and CDR2: KGHSH and LQKENI. The V end lost 4 bases, the J end lost 3 bases, and 15 bases lay between the germline ends. The CDR3 loop spans 15 amino acids. The CDR3 coding sequence is TGTGCCAGCTCACTTTACGGGGAAATAGACACTGAAGCTTTCTTT. It is translated as CASSLYGEIDTEAFF.

The V call is TRBV2, the J call TRBJ2-7; possibly TRBD1 for D (5 bases). This CDR3 region has 14 residues. Germline V gives CDR1 SNHLY, CDR2 FYNNEI. Trimming left V 4 bases short and J 0 bases short, with 10 bases between. Written as DNA, the CDR3 is TGTGCCAGCAGTGGGGGCAGTCTCTCCTACGAGCAGTACTTC. Encoded protein: CASSGGSLSYEQYF.

The chain combines TRBV19 with TRBJ2-6, with D perhaps TRBD2 (6 bases). V was cut by 3 bases and J by 3 bases, with 15 bases left in between. Germline CDR1 is LNHDA and CDR2 is SQIVND (reference sequence). CDR3 size: 17 residues. In nucleotides, the CDR3 is TGTGCCAGTAGTATGGGAGGAGGGGCAGGTGGGGCCAACGTCCTGACTTTC. Residues: CASSMGGGAGGANVLTF.

This chain links TRBV29-1 with TRBJ2-7, with a possible D match to TRBD1 (5 bases). CDR1 is SQVTM and CDR2 is ANQGSEA in the germline V gene. The CDR3 has 16 amino acids. Trimming took 3 bases from V and 4 from J, leaving 22 bases between them. CDR3 sequence: CSVELPRGASLYEQYF. CDR3 bases: TGCAGCGTTGAGCTCCCGCGTGGGGCTTCCTTGTACGAGCAGTACTTC.

The chain couples TRBV7-9 to TRBJ2-6; D unclear. Germline V CDR1 and CDR2: SEHNR, FQNEAQ (reference sequence). V lost 5 bases and J lost 0, with 14 bases in between. The CDR3 is 17 residues long. The CDR3 region is CASSPFIRTSGANVLTF. The CDR3 DNA reads as TGTGCCAGCAGCCCCTTTATAAGGACCTCTGGGGCCAACGTCCTGACTTTC.

This chain uses TRBV4-1 with TRBJ2-3, with D perhaps TRBD2 (6 bases). Germline values: CDR1 MGHRA, CDR2 YSYEKL. This CDR3 spans 14 amino acids. V was clipped by 7 bases and J by 4 bases, with 15 bases between them. The DNA of the CDR3 is TGCGCCAGCAAAAAGGCTCGCGGGGCAGATACGCAGTATTTT. Protein product: CASKKARGADTQYF.

The chain is built from TRBV2 and TRBJ1-5, with a weak D call TRBD1 (5 bases). This CDR3 has 15 amino acids. With 10 bases removed from V and 0 bases from J, the gap between germline ends came to 16 bases. Germline V gives CDR1 SNHLY, CDR2 FYNNEI. For the CDR3, the DNA is TGTGCCAAATCGGACGGGGGGGGTAGCAATCAGCCCCAGCATTTT. As protein: CAKSDGGGSNQPQHF. The complete variable domain, with remaining parts taken from reference TRBV2 and TRBJ1-5, reads EPEVTQTPSHQVTQMGQEVILRCVPISNHLYFYWYRQILGQKVEFLVSFYNNEISEKSEIFDDQFSVERPDGSNFTLKIRSTKLEDSAMYFCAKSDGGGSNQPQHFGDGTRLSIL.

J is TRBJ1-2 and V is TRBV7-9; 10 bases fit TRBD1. Germline CDR1 and CDR2: SEHNR and FQNEAQ (reference sequence). This CDR3 contains 14 residues. V shed 5 bases, J shed 3 bases, and the junction held 3 bases outside the gene matches. The CDR3 DNA follows: TGTGCCAGCAGCCCGGGGACAGGGGACTATGGCTACACCTTC. Residues: CASSPGTGDYGYTF. Combining the CDR3 with reference TRBV7-9 and TRBJ1-2 gives the whole variable domain DTGVSQNPRHKITKRGQNVTFRCDPISEHNRLYWYRQTLGQGPEFLTYFQNEAQLEKSRLLSDRFSAERPKGSFSTLEIQRTEQGDSAMYLCASSPGTGDYGYTFGSGTRLTVV.

This clone was seen just once. The chain has TRBV19 and TRBJ2-5, with D tentatively TRBD1 or TRBD2 (5 bases each). The germline V gene encodes CDR1 LNHDA and CDR2 SQIVND (reference sequence). Trimming stripped 2 bases from V and 7 bases from J, with 14 bases between. The CDR3 loop spans 14 amino acids. The CDR3 reads CASSIRDLSGTQYF. The CDR3, as DNA: TGTGCCAGTAGTATAAGGGACCTATCGGGGACCCAGTACTTC. Full variable domain (outside the CDR3, taken from reference TRBV19 and TRBJ2-5): DGGITQSPKYLFRKEGQNVTLSCEQNLNHDAMYWYRQDPGQGLRLIYYSQIVNDFQKGDIAEGYSVSREKKESFPLTVTSAQKNPTAFYLCASSIRDLSGTQYFGPGTRLLVL.

This clone has just one count. The chain has TRBV5-4 and TRBJ1-2; TRBD1 agrees at 7 bases. CDR1 is SGHNT, CDR2 YYREEE, per germline (reference sequence). The CDR3 has 16 residues. J lost 6 bases, V lost 1 base, and 12 bases had no gene match. This CDR3 reads CASSLSGQGEIHGYTF. Here the CDR3 DNA reads TGTGCCAGCAGCTTGTCTGGTCAGGGGGAAATACATGGCTACACCTTC.

The chain is built from TRBV9 and TRBJ1-4; a possible D gene is TRBD1 (6 bases). From germline, CDR1 is SGDLS and CDR2 YYNGEE. The CDR3 extends over 17 amino acids. Trimming stripped 4 bases from V and 1 base from J, with 17 bases between. The CDR3 sequence is CASSPAGSGVTNEKLFF. The CDR3 DNA is TGTGCCAGCAGCCCAGCTGGGTCAGGGGTAACTAATGAAAAACTGTTTTTT.

The chain employs TRBV5-1 and TRBJ2-3; no reliable D call. CDR3 size: 15 residues. Germline values: CDR1 SGHRS, CDR2 YFSETQ. Trimming shortened V by 4 bases and J by 4 bases, and 16 bases separated the two germline ends. The CDR3: CASSADRSGADTQYF. The DNA of the CDR3 is TGCGCCAGCAGCGCGGACCGGTCGGGTGCAGATACGCAGTATTTT.

The J gene is TRBJ2-5, the V gene TRBV7-6, with D tentatively TRBD2 (5 bases). There are 12 residues in the CDR3. In germline, CDR1 is SGHVS, CDR2 FNYEAQ. The V end lost 3 bases, the J end lost 5 bases, and 7 bases lay between the germline ends. CDR3 in amino acids: CASSLRRETQYF. CDR3 sequence (DNA): TGTGCCAGCAGCTTGAGGAGGGAGACCCAGTACTTC.

This CDR3 reads CASTEGTGVDTQYF. The CDR3 DNA is TGTGCCAGTACCGAGGGGACAGGGGTGGATACGCAGTATTTT. This rearrangement joins TRBV19 to TRBJ2-3, with TRBD1 matching 10 bases. This CDR3 spans 14 amino acids. Germline values: CDR1 LNHDA, CDR2 SQIVND (reference sequence). V lost 7 bases to trimming and J lost 6 bases; unmatched junction nucleotides: 7.

The count of this clone is one. The chain combines TRBV7-2 with TRBJ2-5, with 11 bases aligning to TRBD2. There are 16 residues in the CDR3. The germline gives CDR1 SGHTA, CDR2 FQGNSA. The V segment lost 1 base and the J segment 2 bases; nucleotides outside the gene matches: 3. CDR3 nucleotide sequence: TGTGCCAGCAGCTTAGGACTAGCGGGGATTCAAGAGACCCAGTACTTC. Translating it yields CASSLGLAGIQETQYF. The complete variable domain, with remaining parts taken from reference TRBV7-2 and TRBJ2-5, reads GAGVSQSPSNKVTEKGKDVELRCDPISGHTALYWYRQSLGQGLEFLIYFQGNSAPDKSGLPSDRFSAERTGGSVSTLTIQRTQQEDSAVYLCASSLGLAGIQETQYFGPGTRLLVL.

The count of this clone is one. The chain uses TRBV5-1 and TRBJ1-2; 7 nucleotides match TRBD1. The CDR3 spans 16 residues. CDR1 and CDR2 (germline): SGHRS, YFSETQ. V lost 2 bases and J lost 8; bases outside the gene matches: 15. For the CDR3, the DNA is TGCGCCAGCAGCTTAGTCGGGACAGACTCTCCCAGGGGCTACACCTTC. Translation: CASSLVGTDSPRGYTF.

The chain recombines TRBV27 with TRBJ2-2; the D call may be TRBD1 or TRBD2 (6 bases each). This CDR3 contains 15 residues. The germline V and J ends were trimmed by 10 bases and 2 bases, with 17 bases remaining between them. From germline, CDR1 is MNHEY and CDR2 SMNVEV (reference sequence). The CDR3 loop is CATRRGAANTGELFF. The DNA for the CDR3 is TGTGCCACCCGTAGGGGGGCGGCTAACACCGGGGAGCTGTTTTTT.